This TCR beta chain was observed in a study of blood T cell repertoires in COVID-19 (TCRdb year 2020). The study in broad terms: Collaborator samples came from the United States, Italy and Spain and covered acute and convalescent phases of COVID-19. The material from the prospective study consisted of cDNA or gDNA derived from T cells, B-cell-depleted T cells, or PBMCs. The dataset comprised deeply sampled blood TCRbeta repertoires from subjects exposed to, actively infected with, or recovered from COVID-19. The repertoires were made available in a free public database intended to serve as a resource for research on the immune response to SARS-CoV-2. Samples were obtained from the ongoing ImmuneRACE study (first 160 participants) and from 1,254 subjects provided by 6 global collaborators. Sample metadata almost always included a de-identified subject ID, COVID-19 status, age in years and sex. Where available, HLA class I and class II types were taken from metadata supplied by the sample provider and were not determined by assay-based typing.

In the case of this clone: No antigen is known for it. No qualities accompany the bases; no much larger clone lies one base away.

TCRbeta CDR3 regions were amplified from genomic DNA using the immunoSEQ Assay, a bias-controlled multiplex PCR. Processing in the source paper ran as follows. The number of nucleated cells in each sample was estimated by amplification of reference gene primers within the assay. Sequence reads were collapsed and filtered to measure the absolute abundance of every unique TCRbeta CDR3 rearrangement. For each sample, productive Simpson clonality was calculated as the square root of Simpson's diversity index across productive rearrangements. TCRdb took over this immuneACCESS table, retaining in-frame rearrangements with V and J assigned. Such tables are incomplete; in checked studies, under half of the missing clones stem from an unresolved V gene, and the remainder is unexplained. The D gene and trimming were derived from the DNA, and the V and J assignments and clone size from that table. This sample lists approximately 310,000 clones; roughly 84% were detected once. 1% of the sample is in the top ten clones.

Including cysteine and phenylalanine, the CDR3 has 14 amino acids. The CDR3 DNA has 42 bases and is translated from base 1. Trimming accounts for 8 bases at V and 3 bases at J, while the number of junction bases matched to no gene is 7. Looking up the germline V gene (reference sequence) yields CDR1 GTSNPN and CDR2 SVGIG. Whole blood was collected in K2EDTA tubes by collaborating institutions according to the institutions' own protocols. Collaborator samples were shipped for TCRbeta analysis as frozen whole blood, isolated PBMCs, or DNA extracted from either sample type. Summary of the overall study and its limitations: How much clinical and demographic metadata was included differed by source and by participant, and the metadata was provided uncurated.

The receptor chain draws on TRBV30 and TRBJ1-4, and 9 junction bases match TRBD1. The TCR originated in a man in his fifties or sixties with active or convalescent COVID-19. Sequencing was carried out using peripheral blood. The CDR3 protein sequence reads: CAGDRVGANEKLFF. Here is the DNA: TGTGCCGGGGACAGGGTGGGAGCTAATGAAAAACTGTTTTTT.